One sample yielded the 9 T cell receptor beta chains listed below, sequenced in a study of naive and memory T cell subsets. Both TRBC1 and TRBC2 were covered by a beta constant-region primer of two equimolar oligonucleotides. Four rounds of PCR amplified the ligated cDNA using nested alpha and beta constant-region primers plus SP2. TCRdb re-analysed the UMI-ligation and nested PCR reads in MiXCR, keeping a single row per CDR3 protein. Of around 29,000 distinct CDR3 sequences in the sample, around 18% are singletons; the top ten hold 3.4%. The sequenced material came from effector memory CD4+ T cells from blood. Subset denoted: effector memory, CD45RA- CD27-. Every receptor here comes from a human donor in good health.

The chain combines TRBV18 with TRBJ2-1, with a weak D call TRBD2 (6 bases). There are 15 residues in the CDR3. Trimming removed 1 base from V and 7 bases from J, with 14 bases in between. CDR1 is KGHSH, CDR2 LQKENI, per germline. CDR3 nucleotide sequence: TGTGCCAGCTCACCACAACCCACCGGGGGTAATGAGCAGTTCTTC. It is translated as CASSPQPTGGNEQFF. The full variable domain, rest sourced from reference TRBV18 and TRBJ2-1, is NAGVMQNPRHLVRRRGQEARLRCSPMKGHSHVYWYRQLPEEGLKFMVYLQKENIIDESGMPKERFSAEFPKEGPSILRIQQVVRGDSAAYFCASSPQPTGGNEQFFGPGTRLTVL.

This sequence joins TRBV6-4 and TRBJ1-2; 10 nucleotides line up with TRBD1. Germline CDR1 and CDR2: MRHNA and SNTAGT. CDR3 length: 12 residues. V lost 8 bases, J lost 7 bases, and 4 bases stayed unmatched. Written as DNA, the CDR3 is TGTGCCAGCGGGGACAGGGGACGTGGCTACACCTTC. Translating it yields CASGDRGRGYTF.

This clonotype was seen only a few times. V gene TRBV9 combines with J gene TRBJ2-2; D remains unclear. CDR3 size: 12 residues. Germline V lookup: CDR1 SGDLS, CDR2 YYNGEE. V lost 1 base and J 8 bases, leaving 6 bases between the germline ends. CDR3 amino acids: CASSVLGGELFF. CDR3 coding DNA: TGTGCCAGCAGCGTATTGGGGGGGGAGCTGTTTTTT.

By share, this clonotype counts as medium-sized. This chain joins TRBV7-9 and TRBJ1-1; D is unresolved. In germline, CDR1 is SEHNR, CDR2 FQNEAQ (reference sequence). V was pared by 7 bases and J by 1 base, with 13 bases between. The CDR3 has 14 amino acids. The chain's CDR3 is CASTPSAPNTEAFF. The CDR3 nucleotides read TGTGCCAGCACCCCGTCGGCCCCGAACACTGAAGCTTTCTTT. The variable domain in full, completed from reference TRBV7-9 and TRBJ1-1, reads DTGVSQNPRHKITKRGQNVTFRCDPISEHNRLYWYRQTLGQGPEFLTYFQNEAQLEKSRLLSDRFSAERPKGSFSTLEIQRTEQGDSAMYLCASTPSAPNTEAFFGQGTRLTVV.

This clonotype has ten or more counts. The chain combines TRBV27 with TRBJ2-1, with 8 bases lining up with TRBD2. The CDR3 runs 14 residues. With 8 bases clipped from V and 0 bases from J, the junction kept 3 bases outside the gene matches. Germline-derived CDR1 and CDR2 are MNHEY and SMNVEV (reference sequence). CDR3 DNA sequence: TGTGCCAGCCGCAGCGGGAGCTCCTACAATGAGCAGTTCTTC. Residues: CASRSGSSYNEQFF.

This clonotype counts as large. The CDR3 sequence: CSARDSQGKSPLHF. The CDR3 bases are TGCAGTGCTAGAGATAGCCAGGGTAAATCACCCCTCCACTTT. The V gene is TRBV20-1, the J gene TRBJ1-6, with D tentatively TRBD1 (5 bases). The germline V gene has CDR1 DFQATT and CDR2 SNEGSKA (reference sequence). V was trimmed by 0 bases and J by 10 bases, leaving 13 bases between them. The CDR3 sequence is 14 residues long.

This clonotype is classed as medium-sized. This chain uses TRBV28 with TRBJ2-7; 16 bases map to TRBD2. Germline CDR1 MDHEN, CDR2 SYDVKM. V lost 3 bases to trimming and J lost 2 bases; unmatched junction nucleotides: 10. This CDR3 is built from 19 residues. The DNA for the CDR3 is TGTGCCAGCAGTTTTGTGGGACTAGCGGGAGGGTTATCACCCTACGAGCAGTACTTC. Residues: CASSFVGLAGGLSPYEQYF.

This clonotype is categorized as medium-sized. The chain joins TRBV5-6 to TRBJ2-2; D gene ambiguous. The CDR3 has 13 amino acids. Germline CDR1 and CDR2: SGHDT and YYEEEE. V lost 3 bases to trimming and J lost 6 bases, with 9 bases between them. For the CDR3, the DNA is TGTGCCAGCAGCTCGTTGATCCCCGGGGAGCTGTTTTTT. Translated: CASSSLIPGELFF.

This chain joins TRBV11-3 and TRBJ2-3; 9 bases are a match to TRBD2. Germline V gene data show CDR1 as SGHNT and CDR2 as YENEEA. The CDR3 sequence is 15 residues long. V lost 3 bases, J lost 2 bases, and 3 bases stayed unmatched. CDR3: CASSFQGLATDTQYF. CDR3 sequence (DNA): TGTGCCAGCAGCTTCCAGGGACTAGCCACAGATACGCAGTATTTT. Full variable domain (rest looked up from reference TRBV11-3 and TRBJ2-3): EAGVVQSPRYKIIEKKQPVAFWCNPISGHNTLYWYLQNLGQGPELLIRYENEEAVDDSQLPKDRFSAERLKGVDSTLKIQPAELGDSAVYLCASSFQGLATDTQYFGPGTRLTVL.